The 2 T cell receptor beta chains reported below all come from one sample, sequenced in a study of T cells in Graves' hyperthyroidism and ophthalmopathy. Amplification yielded TCR beta CDR3 regions, with RNA transcripts as the source. An initial round of RT-PCR targeting the TCR CDR3 relied on the HTBI primer set. TCRdb processed the multiplex PCR reads anew with MiXCR; each CDR3 protein has one entry. The sample holds approximately 400,000 distinct CDR3 sequences, approximately 14% seen once. What was sequenced was blood. These receptors were collected from a young woman with Graves' ophthalmopathy.

This clonotype occurred many times. The V and J genes are TRBV6-1 and TRBJ1-1; D may be TRBD1 (5 bases). V lost 4 bases, J lost 2 bases, and 14 bases lay in between. In germline, CDR1 is MNHNS, CDR2 SASEGT. The CDR3 runs to 15 residues. The chain's CDR3 is CASSVRGGVNTEAFF. CDR3 coding DNA: TGTGCCAGCAGTGTCCGGGGGGGTGTTAACACTGAAGCTTTCTTT.

Many counts were recorded for this clonotype. The chain carries TRBV10-3 and TRBJ2-5; D is undetermined. The CDR3 spans 15 residues. V gave up 6 bases and J gave up 0 bases, with 14 bases separating them. CDR1 is ENHRY, CDR2 SYGVKD, per germline. CDR3: CAISRRRVDQETQYF. The CDR3 DNA reads TGTGCCATCAGCCGACGACGGGTAGACCAAGAGACCCAGTACTTC.